The present entry profiles one T cell receptor beta chain with its context. Sequencing was performed with immunoSEQ multiplex PCR; in TCRdb, only in-frame clones are kept and a portion is missing. Of approximately 300,000 clones detected, 70% to 90% appear once; the ten largest clones hold over 5.5%. Followed over time, Seattle patients had been enrolled while infection was active. The data originate from a study of blood T cell repertoires in COVID-19. Sequencing used peripheral blood. The receptor comes from a woman in her fifties or sixties with COVID-19, enrolled during active disease.

CDR3 protein: CASSLGVVGLYNEQFF. The CDR3 DNA reads as TGTGCCAGCAGCTTGGGAGTGGTGGGGCTGTACAATGAGCAGTTCTTC. The J gene is TRBJ2-1, the V gene TRBV5-4, with D perhaps matching TRBD1 (5 bases). Between the trimmed V and J ends, which lost 0 bases and 4 bases, there was a span of 14 bases. The CDR3 covers 16 residues. Germline V gene sequence: CDR1 SGHNT, CDR2 YYREEE (reference sequence).